The 30 T cell receptor beta chains given below trace back to one sample, sequenced in a study of shared clonotypes between healthy human individuals. Only in-frame clones appear in the TCRdb table, and some are missing; sequencing was by immunoSEQ multiplex PCR. The sample contains 2 million to 2.5 million clones, approximately 93% of which appear only once. Input material: naive CD4+ T cells from PBMCs. Subset in this sample: CD45RA+ positively selected. All receptors come from a man aged 18 to 29 in good health. Some clones in this sample may be carry-over from other donors' samples.

This sequence joins TRBV13 and TRBJ2-7; D is unresolved. The V end was cut by 8 bases, the J end by 4 bases, with 18 bases between. From germline, CDR1 is PRHDT and CDR2 FYEKMQ (reference sequence). The CDR3 has 14 residues. The CDR3 nucleotides are TGTGCCAGCGCCGACATCGGAAATATATACGAGCAGTACTTC. This translates into CASADIGNIYEQYF.

The V gene is TRBV14, the J gene TRBJ1-5; D uncertain. V gave up 4 bases and J gave up 6 bases, with 1 base separating them. CDR1 is SGHDN, CDR2 FVKESK, per germline. CDR3 length: 10 amino acids. The CDR3 bases are TGTGCCAGCAGCCGTCAGCCCCAGCATTTT. As protein: CASSRQPQHF.

The CDR3 region is CASSGGIADTYEQYF. The DNA of the CDR3 is TGTGCCAGCAGCGGAGGAATAGCAGATACCTACGAGCAGTACTTC. The chain is built from TRBV5-4 and TRBJ2-7, with D possibly matching TRBD2 (5 bases). CDR1 is SGHNT, CDR2 YYREEE, per germline (reference sequence). Trimming pared 4 bases from V and 2 bases from J, leaving 16 bases between. This CDR3 is 15 amino acids long.

The V gene is TRBV6-5, the J gene TRBJ2-1, with D unresolved. Germline assignment: CDR1 MNHEY and CDR2 SVGAGI. Trimming took 3 bases from V and 4 from J, leaving 10 bases between them. The CDR3 is made up of 14 amino acids. CDR3 loop: CASSYRQSYNEQFF. The CDR3 DNA follows: TGTGCCAGCAGTTATCGGCAGTCATACAATGAGCAGTTCTTC.

About this clone itself: At the DNA level, this CDR3 is encoded by other sequences in the same sample as well. V gene TRBV5-1 combines with J gene TRBJ1-5; TRBD1 is a possible D gene (5 bases). This CDR3 comprises 14 residues. The germline CDR1 and CDR2 sequences are SGHRS and YFSETQ. Trimming pared 0 bases from V and 2 bases from J, leaving 6 bases between. CDR3 loop: CASSLGRGNQPQHF. Written as DNA, the CDR3 is TGCGCCAGCAGCTTGGGCAGGGGCAATCAGCCCCAGCATTTT.

This clone was seen only a few times. Other DNA variants within this sample encode the same CDR3. The genes are TRBV7-9 and TRBJ1-5, with no clear D. Germline V gives CDR1 SEHNR, CDR2 FQNEAQ (reference sequence). The CDR3 runs 14 residues. With 0 bases removed from V and 0 bases from J, the gap between germline ends came to 3 bases. The CDR3 sequence is CASSLAGSNQPQHF. In nucleotides, the CDR3 is TGTGCCAGCAGCTTAGCGGGTAGCAATCAGCCCCAGCATTTT. Based on the CDR3 plus reference TRBV7-9 and TRBJ1-5, the full variable domain is DTGVSQNPRHKITKRGQNVTFRCDPISEHNRLYWYRQTLGQGPEFLTYFQNEAQLEKSRLLSDRFSAERPKGSFSTLEIQRTEQGDSAMYLCASSLAGSNQPQHFGDGTRLSIL.

There are a few counts of this clone. The CDR3 DNA reads as TGTGCCAGCTCTCAAGGACTAGCGGCTAACACAGATACGCAGTATTTT. Its protein product is CASSQGLAANTDTQYF. The rearrangement uses TRBV18 and TRBJ2-3, with 10 bases identical to TRBD2. Trimming cost V 6 bases and J 2 bases; bases outside gene matches: 8. CDR1 KGHSH and CDR2 LQKENI come from the germline V gene. The CDR3 length is 16 residues.

As for this clone: This same CDR3 is encoded by further DNA sequences in the sample. V gene TRBV5-8 combines with J gene TRBJ2-1, with 9 bases matching TRBD1. V gave up 3 bases and J gave up 2 bases; unmatched junction bases: 0. The CDR3 is made up of 14 amino acids. Germline lookup yields CDR1 SGHTS and CDR2 YDEGEE. CDR3 DNA: TGTGCCAGCAGCTGGACAGGGGCCTACAATGAGCAGTTCTTC. Amino acids: CASSWTGAYNEQFF. Full variable domain (remainder filled in from reference TRBV5-8 and TRBJ2-1): EAGVTQSPTHLIKTRGQQATLRCSPISGHTSVYWYQQALGLGLQFLLWYDEGEERNRGNFPPRFSGRQFPNYSSELNVNALELEDSALYLCASSWTGAYNEQFFGPGTRLTVL.

The CDR3 here is CASSLVRTGGLETQYF. CDR3 nucleotides: TGTGCCAGCAGCTTAGTTCGGACAGGGGGCCTGGAGACCCAGTACTTC. The rearrangement uses TRBV7-2 and TRBJ2-5; 11 bases map to TRBD1. Germline V CDR1 and CDR2: SGHTA, FQGNSA. V shed 1 base, J shed 5 bases, and the junction held 6 bases outside the gene matches. The CDR3 runs to 16 residues. Combining the CDR3 with reference TRBV7-2 and TRBJ2-5 gives the whole variable domain GAGVSQSPSNKVTEKGKDVELRCDPISGHTALYWYRQSLGQGLEFLIYFQGNSAPDKSGLPSDRFSAERTGGSVSTLTIQRTQQEDSAVYLCASSLVRTGGLETQYFGPGTRLLVL.

This rearrangement joins TRBV18 to TRBJ2-7, with 8 bases identical to TRBD1. In germline, CDR1 is KGHSH, CDR2 LQKENI. The CDR3 covers 15 residues. The V segment lost 2 bases and the J segment 3 bases; nucleotides outside the gene matches: 6. CDR3 DNA: TGTGCCAGCTCACCAACGTTGGGGACAGGCTACGAGCAGTACTTC. Its translation: CASSPTLGTGYEQYF.

Concerning this clone: This sample includes further DNA sequences coding for the same CDR3. The chain uses TRBV6-5 and TRBJ1-1; maybe TRBD1 (5 bases). The CDR3 length is 13 residues. Germline lookup yields CDR1 MNHEY and CDR2 SVGAGI. Trimming removed 2 bases from V and 5 bases from J, with 9 bases in between. This CDR3 reads CASSYRGGTEAFF. DNA of the CDR3: TGTGCCAGCAGTTACAGGGGAGGGACTGAAGCTTTCTTT.

This chain links TRBV29-1 with TRBJ2-1; D is perhaps TRBD2 (6 bases). Trimming cost V 5 bases and J 9 bases, with 17 bases left between them. From germline, CDR1 is SQVTM and CDR2 ANQGSEA. The CDR3 covers 13 residues. The CDR3 DNA is TGCAGCGTTTTTTATGCCGGGCGGGGTGAGCAGTTCTTC. Protein: CSVFYAGRGEQFF.

A note on this clone: This specimen includes other DNA sequences encoding the same CDR3. This chain uses TRBV28 with TRBJ1-1; D call uncertain. V lost 2 bases, J lost 4 bases, and 5 bases lay in between. The CDR3 runs to 12 residues. Germline assignment: CDR1 MDHEN and CDR2 SYDVKM. CDR3 sequence: CASSLEITEAFF. Written as DNA, the CDR3 is TGTGCCAGCAGTTTAGAGATCACTGAAGCTTTCTTT.

This chain joins TRBV11-2 and TRBJ2-7; perhaps TRBD2 as D (5 bases). The CDR3 spans 15 residues. Germline V gene lookup returns CDR1 SGHAT and CDR2 FQNNGV. The V end lost 4 bases, the J end lost 3 bases, and 16 bases lay between the germline ends. The chain's CDR3 is CASSSTVGANYEQYF. The CDR3 nucleotides read TGTGCCAGCAGCTCGACGGTGGGAGCAAACTACGAGCAGTACTTC. The variable domain in full, with the rest retrieved from reference TRBV11-2 and TRBJ2-7, is EAGVAQSPRYKIIEKRQSVAFWCNPISGHATLYWYQQILGQGPKLLIQFQNNGVVDDSQLPKDRFSAERLKGVDSTLKIQPAKLEDSAVYLCASSSTVGANYEQYFGPGTRLTVT.

The gene calls are TRBV28 and TRBJ1-1; no definite D call. The CDR3 runs to 15 residues. The V end lost 5 bases, the J end lost 5 bases, and 18 bases lay between the germline ends. Germline V gives CDR1 MDHEN, CDR2 SYDVKM. DNA of the CDR3: TGTGCCAGCAGTCCATCGACCCAGCTATCTACTGAAGCTTTCTTT. Residues: CASSPSTQLSTEAFF.

Only one count was recorded for this clone. V gene TRBV5-1 combines with J gene TRBJ2-3, with 11 bases lining up with TRBD1. The CDR3 contains 16 residues. CDR1 and CDR2 from the germline V gene are SGHRS and YFSETQ. Trimming removed 2 bases from V and 6 bases from J; junction bases left unmatched: 8. For the CDR3, the DNA is TGCGCCAGCAGCTTCCCCTTGGGGACAGGGGGGGATACGCAGTATTTT. Residues: CASSFPLGTGGDTQYF.

The V call is TRBV20-1, the J call TRBJ1-2, with TRBD1 matching 7 bases. The CDR3 runs to 11 residues. The trim removed 7 bases at V and 5 bases at J, leaving 4 bases unmatched. Germline V CDR1 and CDR2: DFQATT, SNEGSKA (reference sequence). The CDR3 is CSGQGHYGYTF. In nucleotides, the CDR3 is TGCAGTGGACAGGGCCATTATGGCTACACCTTC.

In its sample, this clone was seen a few times. The sample holds other DNA sequences that translate to the same CDR3. This chain joins TRBV27 and TRBJ2-2; 7 positions match TRBD2. In germline, CDR1 is MNHEY, CDR2 SMNVEV (reference sequence). There are 15 residues in the CDR3. Trimming took 3 bases from V and 1 from J; bases not matched to a gene: 2. DNA of the CDR3: TGTGCCAGCAGTTTTGGGAGGGTGAACACCGGGGAGCTGTTTTTT. It codes for CASSFGRVNTGELFF.

The CDR3 coding sequence is TGTGCCAGCAGCGTAGGGCAGGCCTACGCGGATACGCAGTATTTT. Translated: CASSVGQAYADTQYF. The chain has TRBV9 and TRBJ2-3, with D unclear. V was trimmed by 0 bases and J by 6 bases, leaving 14 bases between them. The V gene's germline CDR1 is SGDLS and CDR2 YYNGEE. The CDR3 totals 15 residues.

The V gene is TRBV9, the J gene TRBJ2-6, with a tentative D call TRBD1 (5 bases). Looked up from germline, CDR1 is SGDLS and CDR2 is YYNGEE. The length of the CDR3 is 16 residues. The V end lost 3 bases, the J end lost 0 bases, and 10 bases lay between the germline ends. CDR3 in DNA: TGTGCCAGCAGCGCGACAGATAACTCTGGGGCCAACGTCCTGACTTTC. It encodes CASSATDNSGANVLTF.

The chain recombines TRBV7-9 with TRBJ2-5, with 15 positions matching TRBD2. The CDR3 covers 15 residues. Germline values: CDR1 SEHNR, CDR2 FQNEAQ (reference sequence). Trimming took 3 bases from V and 5 from J; bases not matched to a gene: 1. CDR3 loop: CASSLGTSGRETQYF. The CDR3 DNA is TGTGCCAGCAGCTTGGGGACTAGCGGGAGGGAGACCCAGTACTTC. Full variable domain (missing parts from reference TRBV7-9 and TRBJ2-5): DTGVSQNPRHKITKRGQNVTFRCDPISEHNRLYWYRQTLGQGPEFLTYFQNEAQLEKSRLLSDRFSAERPKGSFSTLEIQRTEQGDSAMYLCASSLGTSGRETQYFGPGTRLLVL.

This clone has a single count. The junction and the germline gene differ at one end; a read error may be behind it. The genes are TRBV19 and TRBJ2-3, with 11 bases aligning to TRBD1. The germline CDR1 and CDR2 sequences are LNHDA and SQIVND (reference sequence). This CDR3 comprises 15 residues. Here the CDR3 DNA reads TGTGCCAGTAGTCTAGAGGGACAGGGGGCAGATACGCAGTATTTT. Protein sequence: CASSLEGQGADTQYF.

V usage is TRBV29-1 and J usage is TRBJ2-1; D possibly matches TRBD1 or TRBD2 (5 bases each). CDR1 SQVTM and CDR2 ANQGSEA come from the germline V gene. The CDR3 loop spans 12 amino acids. The DNA for the CDR3 is TGCAACTGTGGGGGCTCCTACAATGAGCAGTTCTTC. Amino acids: CNCGGSYNEQFF.

The chain carries TRBV28 and TRBJ2-3; 7 positions match TRBD2. The germline gives CDR1 MDHEN, CDR2 SYDVKM. Trimming took 6 bases from V and 7 from J; bases not matched to a gene: 10. The CDR3 extends over 14 amino acids. DNA of the CDR3: TGTGCCAGCAGCCTACCGGGACTACCGAATACGCAGTATTTT. Its translation: CASSLPGLPNTQYF. The full variable domain, with the rest looked up from reference TRBV28 and TRBJ2-3, is DVKVTQSSRYLVKRTGEKVFLECVQDMDHENMFWYRQDPGLGLRLIYFSYDVKMKEKGDIPEGYSVSREKKERFSLILESASTNQTSMYLCASSLPGLPNTQYFGPGTRLTVL.

The chain employs TRBV6-9 and TRBJ1-2; D might be TRBD1 (6 bases). The CDR3 runs 14 residues. The V gene lost 8 bases and the J gene lost 7 bases, with 20 bases spanning the gap. Germline V gene lookup returns CDR1 MNHGY and CDR2 SVAAGI. CDR3 in amino acids: CASSTRPGQGGYTF. The CDR3, as DNA: TGTGCCAGCTCCACGCGGCCGGGACAAGGTGGCTACACCTTC.

The gene calls are TRBV7-2 and TRBJ1-2; TRBD1 matches at 9 bases. With V trimmed by 1 base and J by 7 bases, 4 bases remained unmatched. Germline CDR1 reads SGHTA; CDR2 reads FQGNSA. CDR3 size: 14 residues. CDR3 region: CASSLDRGRPGYTF. CDR3 in DNA: TGTGCCAGCAGCTTAGACAGGGGGCGACCTGGCTACACCTTC.

The chain combines TRBV9 with TRBJ2-7, with a weak D call TRBD2 (5 bases). Germline loops: CDR1 SGDLS, CDR2 YYNGEE. This CDR3 is 12 amino acids long. V shed 6 bases and J shed 5 bases, with 12 bases lying between them. The CDR3 sequence is CASTRGTHEQYF. The CDR3 DNA reads TGTGCCAGCACCCGGGGTACCCACGAGCAGTACTTC.

V and J are TRBV10-1 and TRBJ2-6; D not resolved. This CDR3 is 13 amino acids long. Per germline, CDR1 WNHNN and CDR2 SYGVQD (reference sequence). Trimming took 8 bases from V and 0 from J, leaving 5 bases between them. CDR3 DNA: TGCGCCAGCCAGGACTCTGGGGCCAACGTCCTGACTTTC. Amino acid sequence: CASQDSGANVLTF.

Worth noting for this clone: The same CDR3 is also encoded by other DNA sequences in this sample. The chain carries TRBV18 and TRBJ1-3; the D is unclear. This CDR3 comprises 15 residues. CDR1 KGHSH and CDR2 LQKENI come from the germline V gene. V was pared by 2 bases and J by 0 bases, with 8 bases between. The CDR3 nucleotides read TGTGCCAGCTCACCAGGGTTTCCCTCTGGAAACACCATATATTTT. It translates to CASSPGFPSGNTIYF.

Regarding this clone: Other nucleotide sequences from this sample produce the same CDR3. The chain recombines TRBV28 with TRBJ1-5; D call uncertain. This CDR3 comprises 12 residues. V dropped 1 base and J dropped 7 bases, with 5 bases sitting between them. From germline, CDR1 is MDHEN and CDR2 SYDVKM. CDR3 sequence (DNA): TGTGCCAGCAGTTTATCCGTCCAGCCCCAGCATTTT. It translates to CASSLSVQPQHF. Together with reference TRBV28 and TRBJ1-5, the CDR3 gives the full variable domain: DVKVTQSSRYLVKRTGEKVFLECVQDMDHENMFWYRQDPGLGLRLIYFSYDVKMKEKGDIPEGYSVSREKKERFSLILESASTNQTSMYLCASSLSVQPQHFGDGTRLSIL.